This T cell receptor (beta chain) appears in the sequencing data of a study of regulatory T cells in long-lasting Graves disease. Study-level information: Persistent cases took antithyroid drugs over 5 years and stayed TSH receptor antibody positive.

Time point: persistent/refractory GD, antithyroid drugs over 5 years with positive TRAb. PBMC-derived RNA was used for the TCR library. It was an endocrinology department in Xi'an, China, that provided the patients. EDTA tubes received around 9.9 milliliters of collected peripheral blood. Whole-study results and caveats: Persistent disease favored TRBV28, TRBJ1-2 and TRBJ2-5.

This clonotype came up many times. Its target is not known. The CDR3 covers 17 residues. V lost 4 bases, J lost 4 bases, and 14 bases stayed unmatched. The germline CDR1 and CDR2 sequences are KGHDR and SFDVKD. In building TCR beta libraries, iRepertoire HTBI primers were used together with Arm-PCR of CDR3 regions. TCRdb fed the multiplex PCR reads into MiXCR, producing one record per CDR3 protein. This sample has about 450,000 distinct CDR3 sequences, with roughly a quarter found just once. The sample here was peripheral blood mononuclear cells (PBMCs), taken when the disease was refractory, from a patient treated with antithyroid drugs. This receptor was identified in a female donor with Graves disease. J is TRBJ2-5 and V is TRBV24-1, with 7 positions matching TRBD1. The CDR3 bases are TGTGCCACCAGTGAACCGATGGGTCAGGGGGTAGGAGAGACCCAGTACTTC. Its translation is CATSEPMGQGVGETQYF.